The source of this TCR beta chain is a study of radiation and T cells in renal cell carcinoma. The wider study: Nephrectomy followed 15 Gy stereotactic body radiation by 4 weeks.

Produced via immunoSEQ multiplex PCR; TCRdb's table is partial and in-frame only. The table lists around 160,000 clones, about 87% of them singletons, with 3.5% to 5% in the top ten. Study-level findings and limits: No pretreatment tumor biopsies were available for baseline clonotypes.

Of note for this clone: Its target is not known.

Time point denoted: baseline pretreatment blood. Treatment meaning: 15 Gy SBRT to primary tumor, nephrectomy 4 weeks later. The patient's renal cell carcinoma had clear cell pathology. The starting material was blood, obtained from a patient whose treatment included radiotherapy and nephrectomy. The source of this sequence is a woman between 70 and 85 years old with renal cell carcinoma.

DNA for the CDR3: TGCGCCAGCAGCCAAGAGGCCTTCGGGAGCACAGATACGCAGTATTTT. It encodes CASSQEAFGSTDTQYF. V usage is TRBV4-3 and J usage is TRBJ2-3, with D unclear. The CDR3 covers 16 residues. Trimming pared 0 bases from V and 0 bases from J, leaving 10 bases between. The V gene's germline CDR1 is LGHNA and CDR2 YSLEER.